This T cell receptor beta chain was profiled in a study of blood T cell repertoires in COVID-19. Across the whole study: The analysed material was cDNA or gDNA that came from T cells, B-cell-depleted T cells, or PBMCs.

This CDR3 comprises 15 residues. The V end was cut by 1 base, the J end by 2 bases, with 9 bases between. Germline V gene data show CDR1 as LNHDA and CDR2 as SQIVND (reference sequence). Authors' methods: The assay estimated nucleated cells by amplifying reference gene primers. The data were produced by immunoSEQ multiplex PCR, yet TCRdb's version contains in-frame clones alone and is incomplete. D and trimming come from the DNA, and the V and J calls and clone size come from that table. This table has roughly 30,000 clones, about four fifths appearing once. This clonotype originated in a man at least 80 years old with active COVID-19. Sequencing was done on a sample of peripheral blood. The rearrangement uses TRBV19 and TRBJ1-3; a possible D gene is TRBD1 (5 bases). CDR3 region: CASSIGPGAGNTIYF. The CDR3 DNA reads as TGTGCCAGTAGTATAGGTCCGGGGGCTGGAAACACCATATATTTT.